This T cell receptor beta chain emerged from a study of cytomegalovirus exposure and HLA in healthy donors. The study's findings and limits: Solely CMV serostatus was available to characterize immune exposure. Cytomegalovirus-associated TCR beta chains were listed, numbering 150 to 200.

As regards this clone: What it binds is not known.

Looked up from germline, CDR1 is SGHTA and CDR2 is FQGNSA. The CDR3 sequence is 15 residues long. Primers for the PCR totalled 60 Vbeta and 13 Jbeta. Assay used: immunoSEQ multiplex PCR; TCRdb lists only in-frame clones, some missing. The sample includes 100,000 to 150,000 clones, roughly three quarters of them seen just once. The source material was PBMCs. The V call is TRBV7-2, the J call TRBJ2-5; weak D call: TRBD1 (6 bases). The DNA end favors TRBJ2-7, so the J call may be wrong. This receptor was obtained from a woman aged 35 to 49 in good health and CMV-seronegative. This CDR3 is CASSLGWDNSYEQYF. The CDR3 nucleotides read TGTGCCAGCAGCTTAGGGTGGGACAACTCCTACGAGCAGTACTTC.